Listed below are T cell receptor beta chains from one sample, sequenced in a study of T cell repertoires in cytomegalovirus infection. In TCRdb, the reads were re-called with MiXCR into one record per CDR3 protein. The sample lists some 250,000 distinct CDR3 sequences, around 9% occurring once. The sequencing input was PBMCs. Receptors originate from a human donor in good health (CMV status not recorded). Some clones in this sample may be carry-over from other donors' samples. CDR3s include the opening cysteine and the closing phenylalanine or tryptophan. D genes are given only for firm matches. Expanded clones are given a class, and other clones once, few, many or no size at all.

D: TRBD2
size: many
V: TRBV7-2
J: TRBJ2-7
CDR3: CASSSSGGANEQYF
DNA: TGTGCCAGCAGCTCTAGCGGGGGGGCCAACGAGCAGTACTTC

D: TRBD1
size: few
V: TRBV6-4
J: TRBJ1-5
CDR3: CASSSRDRGVEQPQHF
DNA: TGTGCCAGCAGTTCCCGGGACAGGGGGGTTGAGCAGCCCCAGCATTTT

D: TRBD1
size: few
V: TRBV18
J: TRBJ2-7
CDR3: CASSQGQSRDEQYF
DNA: TGTGCCAGCTCGCAGGGACAGTCGCGCGACGAGCAGTACTTC

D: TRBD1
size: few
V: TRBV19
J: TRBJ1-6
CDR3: CAIRDGQGVNSPLHF
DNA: TGTGCCATCCGTGATGGACAGGGGGTTAATTCACCCCTCCACTTT

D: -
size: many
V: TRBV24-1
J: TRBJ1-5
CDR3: CATSGGGGGQPQHF
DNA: TGTGCCACCAGTGGCGGCGGGGGCGGCCAGCCCCAGCATTTT

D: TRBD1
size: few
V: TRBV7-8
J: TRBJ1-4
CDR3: CASSFFGTGNEKLFF
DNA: TGTGCCAGCAGCTTCTTTGGGACAGGAAATGAAAAACTGTTTTTT

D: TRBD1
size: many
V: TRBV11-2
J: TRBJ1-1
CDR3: CASSRWTGENTEAFF
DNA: TGTGCCAGCAGCAGGTGGACAGGGGAGAACACTGAAGCTTTCTTT

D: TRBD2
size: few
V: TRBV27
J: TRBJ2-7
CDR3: CASSRSRLAGTRYTYEQYF
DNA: TGTGCCAGCAGTCGGTCCCGACTAGCGGGCACAAGGTACACCTACGAGCAGTACTTC

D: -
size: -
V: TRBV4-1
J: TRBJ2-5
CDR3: CASSQGSQSQETQYF
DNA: TGCGCCAGCAGCCAAGGATCACAGTCCCAAGAGACCCAGTACTTC

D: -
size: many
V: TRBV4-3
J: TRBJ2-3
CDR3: CASSHLRRQGQGSTDTQYF
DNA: TGCGCCAGCAGCCATCTAAGAAGGCAGGGGCAGGGAAGCACAGATACGCAGTATTTT

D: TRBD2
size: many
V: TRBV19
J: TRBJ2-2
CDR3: CASGSGSSTGELFF
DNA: TGTGCCAGTGGCAGCGGGAGTAGCACCGGGGAGCTGTTTTTT

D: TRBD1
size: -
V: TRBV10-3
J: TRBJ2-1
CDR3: CAISEIQGALYNEQFF
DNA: TGTGCCATCAGTGAGATCCAGGGGGCTCTCTACAATGAGCAGTTCTTC

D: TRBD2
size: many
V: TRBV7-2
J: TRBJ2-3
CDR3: CASSYLAGGTDTQYF
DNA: TGTGCCAGCAGTTACCTAGCGGGAGGGACAGATACGCAGTATTTT

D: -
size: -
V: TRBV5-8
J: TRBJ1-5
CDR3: CASSQDSYQPQHF
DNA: TGCGCCAGCAGCCAGGACTCTTATCAGCCCCAGCATTTT

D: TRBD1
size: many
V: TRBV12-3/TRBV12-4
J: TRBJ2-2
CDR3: CASSRQGWTGELFF
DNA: TGTGCCAGCTCTCGACAGGGTTGGACCGGGGAGCTGTTTTTT

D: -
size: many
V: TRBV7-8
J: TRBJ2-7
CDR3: CASSPMENAYEQYF
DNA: TGTGCCAGCAGCCCCATGGAGAACGCCTACGAGCAGTACTTC

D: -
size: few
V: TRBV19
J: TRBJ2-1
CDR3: CASRRQEMDNEQFF
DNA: TGTGCCAGTAGGCGACAGGAAATGGACAATGAGCAGTTCTTC

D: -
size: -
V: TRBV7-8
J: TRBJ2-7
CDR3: CASSLSYRQGVYEQYF
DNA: TGTGCCAGCAGCTTATCGTATCGGCAGGGCGTCTACGAGCAGTACTTC